The clone carrying this T cell receptor beta chain has a count of ten or more. No antigen is known for it. The CDR3 runs to 16 residues. Trimming took off 1 base at V and 6 bases at J, with 13 bases between the two ends. Germline V gene sequence: CDR1 SGHTA, CDR2 FQGNSA. MiXCR was run by TCRdb on the reads, yielding one entry per CDR3 protein. The table shows hundreds of thousands of distinct CDR3 sequences, with roughly 15% occurring only once. This sample stems from a study of T cell repertoires in cytomegalovirus infection. Whole-study findings and limits: Dominant in the ex vivo response were TCR beta clonotypes restricted by HLA-C and specific for CMV.

The sample taken for sequencing was PBMCs. This rearrangement joins TRBV7-2 to TRBJ2-6; D may be TRBD1 or TRBD2 (6 bases each). The sequence was collected from a human donor in good health (CMV status not recorded). Some clones in this sample may be carry-over from other donors' samples. CDR3 loop: CASSLEGGSLANVLTF. As DNA, the CDR3 is TGTGCCAGCAGCTTAGAGGGGGGTTCGTTGGCCAACGTCCTGACTTTC.